This T cell receptor beta chain was captured by sequencing in a study of memory CD4+ T cells and cytomegalovirus serostatus. Single viable CD3+CD4+CD8-CD45RO+ cells were sorted as the memory CD4+ T cells. Produced via immunoSEQ multiplex PCR; TCRdb's table is partial and in-frame only. Of approximately 60,000 clones listed, about 81% are singletons. Broader study findings: Each of some 67 CMV-associated TCRbeta sequences occurred in one to five individuals.

On this clone itself: The antigen is undetermined.

V lost 5 bases to trimming and J lost 7 bases; unmatched junction nucleotides: 17. CDR1 and CDR2 from the germline V gene are SGHAT and FQNNGV. The CDR3 contains 16 residues. Sequenced: memory CD4+ T cells from blood. This TCR came from an adult in good health and CMV-seronegative. The chain links TRBV11-2 to TRBJ2-7; 7 bases map to TRBD2. CDR3 amino acids: CASSNPGGGRSEEQYF. Here the CDR3 DNA reads TGTGCCAGCAGCAACCCTGGCGGCGGGAGATCAGAAGAGCAGTACTTC.